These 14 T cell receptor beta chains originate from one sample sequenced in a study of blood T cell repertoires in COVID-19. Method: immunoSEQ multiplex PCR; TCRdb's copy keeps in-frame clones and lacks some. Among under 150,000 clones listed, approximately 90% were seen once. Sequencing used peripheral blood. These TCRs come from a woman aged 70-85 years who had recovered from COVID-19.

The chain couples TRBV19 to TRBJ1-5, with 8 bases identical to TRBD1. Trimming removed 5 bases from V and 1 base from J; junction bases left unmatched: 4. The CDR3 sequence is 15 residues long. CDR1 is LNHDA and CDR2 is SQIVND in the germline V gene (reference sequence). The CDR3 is CASSVAGGSNQPQHF. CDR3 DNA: TGTGCCAGTAGTGTAGCAGGGGGCAGCAATCAGCCCCAGCATTTT. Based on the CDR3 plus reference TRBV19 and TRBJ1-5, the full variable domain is DGGITQSPKYLFRKEGQNVTLSCEQNLNHDAMYWYRQDPGQGLRLIYYSQIVNDFQKGDIAEGYSVSREKKESFPLTVTSAQKNPTAFYLCASSVAGGSNQPQHFGDGTRLSIL.

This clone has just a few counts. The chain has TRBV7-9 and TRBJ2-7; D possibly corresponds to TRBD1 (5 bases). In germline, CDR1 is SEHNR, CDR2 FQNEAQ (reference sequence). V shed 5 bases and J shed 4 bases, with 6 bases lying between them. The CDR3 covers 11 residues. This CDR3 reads CASSPGYEQYF. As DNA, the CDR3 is TGTGCCAGCAGCCCAGGGTACGAGCAGTACTTC.

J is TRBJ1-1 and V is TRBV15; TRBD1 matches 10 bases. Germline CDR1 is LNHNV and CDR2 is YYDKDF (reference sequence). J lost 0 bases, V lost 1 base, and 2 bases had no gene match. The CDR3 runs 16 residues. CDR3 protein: CATSRGDRGLNTEAFF. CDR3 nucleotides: TGTGCCACCAGCAGAGGGGACAGGGGCCTGAACACTGAAGCTTTCTTT.

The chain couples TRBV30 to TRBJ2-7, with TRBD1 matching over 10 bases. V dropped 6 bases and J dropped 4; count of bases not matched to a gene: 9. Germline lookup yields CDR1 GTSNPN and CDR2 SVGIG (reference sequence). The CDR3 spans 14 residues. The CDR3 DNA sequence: TGTGCCTGCGGCCCCCGGGACAGGGGTTACGAGCAGTACTTC. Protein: CACGPRDRGYEQYF.

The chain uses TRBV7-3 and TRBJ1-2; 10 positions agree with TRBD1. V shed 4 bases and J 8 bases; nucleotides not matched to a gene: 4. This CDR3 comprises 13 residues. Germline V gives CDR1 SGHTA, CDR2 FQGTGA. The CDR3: CASSYRTGGGYTF. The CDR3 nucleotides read TGTGCCAGCAGCTACCGGACAGGGGGAGGCTACACCTTC.

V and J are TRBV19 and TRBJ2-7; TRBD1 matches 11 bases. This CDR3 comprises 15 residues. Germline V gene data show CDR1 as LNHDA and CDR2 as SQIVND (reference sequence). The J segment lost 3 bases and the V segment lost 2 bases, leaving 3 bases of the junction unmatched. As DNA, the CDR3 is TGTGCCAGTAGTATAACGGGACAGGGGGACTACGAGCAGTACTTC. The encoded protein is CASSITGQGDYEQYF.

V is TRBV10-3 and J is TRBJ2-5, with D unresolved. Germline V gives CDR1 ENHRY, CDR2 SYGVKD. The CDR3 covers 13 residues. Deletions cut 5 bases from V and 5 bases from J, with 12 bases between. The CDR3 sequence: CAISSGLKETQYF. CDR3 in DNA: TGTGCCATCAGTTCGGGTTTAAAGGAGACCCAGTACTTC.

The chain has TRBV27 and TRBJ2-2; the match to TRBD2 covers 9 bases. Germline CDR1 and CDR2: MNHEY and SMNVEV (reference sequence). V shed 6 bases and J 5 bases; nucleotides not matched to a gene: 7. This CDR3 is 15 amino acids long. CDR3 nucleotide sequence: TGTGCCAGCAGAAGACTAGCGGTGGGAACCGGGGAGCTGTTTTTT. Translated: CASRRLAVGTGELFF.

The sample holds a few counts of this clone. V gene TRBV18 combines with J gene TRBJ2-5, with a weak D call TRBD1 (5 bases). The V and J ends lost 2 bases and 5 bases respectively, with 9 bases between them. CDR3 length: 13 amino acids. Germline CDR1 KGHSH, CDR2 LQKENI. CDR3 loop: CASSPWGRETQYF. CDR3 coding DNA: TGTGCCAGCTCACCATGGGGCCGGGAGACCCAGTACTTC.

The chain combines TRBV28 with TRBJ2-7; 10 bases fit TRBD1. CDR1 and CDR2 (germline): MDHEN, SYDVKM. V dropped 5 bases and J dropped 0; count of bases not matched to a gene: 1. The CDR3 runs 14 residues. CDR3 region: CASSRTGGSYEQYF. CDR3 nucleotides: TGTGCCAGCAGTCGGACAGGGGGCTCCTACGAGCAGTACTTC.

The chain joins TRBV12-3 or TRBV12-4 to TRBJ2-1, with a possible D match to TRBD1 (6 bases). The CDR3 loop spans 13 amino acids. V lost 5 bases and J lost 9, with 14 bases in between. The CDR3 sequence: CASSQNTGSEQFF. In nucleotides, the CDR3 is TGTGCCAGCAGTCAGAACACAGGGTCTGAGCAGTTCTTC.

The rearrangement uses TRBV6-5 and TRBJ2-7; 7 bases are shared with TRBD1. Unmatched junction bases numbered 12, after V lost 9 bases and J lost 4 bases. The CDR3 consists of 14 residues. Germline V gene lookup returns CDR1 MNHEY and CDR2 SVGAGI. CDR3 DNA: TGTGCCAGTCCAGGCCCATACAGGGGATACGAGCAGTACTTC. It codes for CASPGPYRGYEQYF.

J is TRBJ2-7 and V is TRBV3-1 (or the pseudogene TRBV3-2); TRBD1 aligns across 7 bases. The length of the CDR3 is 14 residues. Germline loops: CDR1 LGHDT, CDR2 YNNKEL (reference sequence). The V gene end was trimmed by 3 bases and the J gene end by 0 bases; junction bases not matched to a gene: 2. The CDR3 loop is CASSHRDSSYEQYF. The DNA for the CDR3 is TGTGCCAGCAGCCACCGGGACAGCTCCTACGAGCAGTACTTC.

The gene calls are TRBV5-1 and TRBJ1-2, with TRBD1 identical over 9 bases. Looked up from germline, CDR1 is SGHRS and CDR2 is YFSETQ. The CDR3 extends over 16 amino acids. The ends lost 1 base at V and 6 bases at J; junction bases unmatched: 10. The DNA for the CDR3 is TGCGCCAGCAGCTTGACAGGGGGCGCGGAGTCCCATGGCTACACCTTC. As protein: CASSLTGGAESHGYTF.